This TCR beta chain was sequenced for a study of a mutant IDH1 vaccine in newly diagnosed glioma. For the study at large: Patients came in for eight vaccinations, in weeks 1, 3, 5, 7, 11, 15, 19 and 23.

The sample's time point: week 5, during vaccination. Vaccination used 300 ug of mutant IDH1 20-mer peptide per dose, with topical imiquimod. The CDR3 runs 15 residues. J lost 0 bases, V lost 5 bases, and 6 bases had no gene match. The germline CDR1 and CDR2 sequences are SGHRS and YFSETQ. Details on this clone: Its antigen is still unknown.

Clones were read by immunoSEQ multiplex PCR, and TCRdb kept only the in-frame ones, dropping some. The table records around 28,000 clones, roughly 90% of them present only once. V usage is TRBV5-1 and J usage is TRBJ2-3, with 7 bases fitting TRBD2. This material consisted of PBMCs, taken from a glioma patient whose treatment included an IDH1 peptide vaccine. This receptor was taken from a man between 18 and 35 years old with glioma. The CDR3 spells CASRRTGGSTDTQYF. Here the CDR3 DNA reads TGCGCCAGCAGGCGGACGGGGGGAAGCACAGATACGCAGTATTTT.